These T cell receptor beta chains were read from a single sample in a study of response to subunit inactivated influenza vaccine. One entry per CDR3 protein, called by TCRdb with MiXCR from the RT-PCR reads. The data show 560,000 or so distinct CDR3 sequences, 6% to 9% seen once. Source: PBMCs from blood, taken around 25 months after vaccination. The receptors were gathered from a man aged 50-75 years who received an inactivated influenza vaccine. Both conserved end residues are part of each CDR3. The D gene is left open where the match is weak. Clone sizes are given selectively: once, few, many, or a class where the clone is expanded.

DNA: TGTGCCAGCAGCGTGGGGACTAGCGGGAGTCATAAGCAGTACTTC
CDR3: CASSVGTSGSHKQYF
J: TRBJ2-7
V: TRBV12-3/TRBV12-4
D: TRBD2
size: medium-sized

DNA: TGCAGTGCCCCACCCCAGGGATACTTCTATGGCTACACCTTC
CDR3: CSAPPQGYFYGYTF
J: TRBJ1-2
V: TRBV20-1
D: NA
size: NA

DNA: TGTGCCATCAGTGGGTTTTCCGGGATCCCGAGGGACTACAATGAGCAGTTCTTC
CDR3: CAISGFSGIPRDYNEQFF
J: TRBJ2-1
V: TRBV10-3
D: NA
size: NA

DNA: TGCAGTGCTAGAGCGCGGGGTGGCAACACTGAAGCTTTCTTT
CDR3: CSARARGGNTEAFF
J: TRBJ1-1
V: TRBV20-1
D: NA
size: NA

DNA: TGTGCCAGCAGCTCAAAGCCGGGACAGGGTTTCTACGAGCAGTACTTC
CDR3: CASSSKPGQGFYEQYF
J: TRBJ2-7
V: TRBV5-4
D: TRBD1
size: few

DNA: TGTGCCAGCGGGGGGCCGGAAGGCGTGCGGTTCTTC
CDR3: CASGGPEGVRFF
J: TRBJ2-1
V: TRBV2
D: NA
size: many

DNA: TGCAGTGCTAGAGGTAGCGGGAGGTACAATGAGCAGTTCTTC
CDR3: CSARGSGRYNEQFF
J: TRBJ2-1
V: TRBV20-1
D: TRBD2
size: NA

DNA: TGCAGCGTTGACACAGAGTCGCCGCCGAGCTACAATGAGCAGTTCTTC
CDR3: CSVDTESPPSYNEQFF
J: TRBJ2-1
V: TRBV29-1
D: NA
size: NA

DNA: TGTGCCAGCTCTCCATCACAGGGTACTAGGGGCTACACCTTC
CDR3: CASSPSQGTRGYTF
J: TRBJ1-2
V: TRBV18
D: NA
size: few

DNA: TGCAGCGTTGAACGACAGGGGCCCACCTACGAGCAGTACTTC
CDR3: CSVERQGPTYEQYF
J: TRBJ2-7
V: TRBV29-1
D: TRBD1
size: NA

DNA: TGTGCCAGCAGCCAAACCGTGGCCGTGGGGGGGCTGGGAGAGCAGTACTTC
CDR3: CASSQTVAVGGLGEQYF
J: TRBJ2-7
V: TRBV4-2
D: NA
size: few

DNA: TGTGCCAGCAGCTGGACAGGGACTCAAGAGACCCAGTACTTC
CDR3: CASSWTGTQETQYF
J: TRBJ2-5
V: TRBV7-9
D: TRBD1
size: NA

DNA: TGCAGTGCTAGCTTTACCGTGGGTCAGCCCCAGCATTTT
CDR3: CSASFTVGQPQHF
J: TRBJ1-5
V: TRBV20-1
D: NA
size: few

DNA: TGTGCCAGCAGACGTAGCGGGGGGCAGGTAGATACGCAGTATTTT
CDR3: CASRRSGGQVDTQYF
J: TRBJ2-3
V: TRBV7-2
D: TRBD2
size: NA

DNA: TGTGCCAGCAGTTACTCATCGGGGGTTAGCCAGCATTTT
CDR3: CASSYSSGVSQHF
J: TRBJ1-5
V: TRBV6-2/TRBV6-3
D: NA
size: NA

DNA: TGCAGCGCCTCGGTGAAGGTAGATTACAATGAGCAGTTCTTC
CDR3: CSASVKVDYNEQFF
J: TRBJ2-1
V: TRBV29-1
D: NA
size: many

DNA: TGCAGCGTACCACACAACTCGGGACTAGCGGGAGTGGAGACCCAGTACTTC
CDR3: CSVPHNSGLAGVETQYF
J: TRBJ2-5
V: TRBV29-1
D: TRBD2
size: many

DNA: TGCAGTGCTAGTCCTCCCGGGTGGGCCAAAAACATTCAGTACTTC
CDR3: CSASPPGWAKNIQYF
J: TRBJ2-4
V: TRBV20-1
D: NA
size: few

DNA: TGTGCCAGCAGCTTAGTGAGGGACAGGGGACGGACCGGGGAGCTGTTTTTT
CDR3: CASSLVRDRGRTGELFF
J: TRBJ2-2
V: TRBV7-2
D: TRBD1
size: NA

DNA: TGTGCCAGCAGTTCCCAGACAGGGATTAATGAAAAACTGTTTTTT
CDR3: CASSSQTGINEKLFF
J: TRBJ1-4
V: TRBV28
D: TRBD1
size: many

DNA: TGCAGTGCTAGGCGGGGAGGAAGCGGCCAGCCCCAGCATTTT
CDR3: CSARRGGSGQPQHF
J: TRBJ1-5
V: TRBV20-1
D: NA
size: NA

DNA: TGCAGTGCTAGACATCGGAACCAAGAGACCCAGTACTTC
CDR3: CSARHRNQETQYF
J: TRBJ2-5
V: TRBV20-1
D: NA
size: few

DNA: TGTGCCAGCAGTTCCAGCCCCAGGTCTTCGGGCTACACCTTC
CDR3: CASSSSPRSSGYTF
J: TRBJ1-2
V: TRBV9
D: NA
size: many

DNA: TGTGCCAGCAGTTCGGGGACTAGCGGGAGGGCCGATAACATTCAGTACTTC
CDR3: CASSSGTSGRADNIQYF
J: TRBJ2-4
V: TRBV12-3/TRBV12-4
D: TRBD2
size: few

DNA: TGTGCCAGCAGCCCTAATGGACTAGCGGGAGTCTATGAGCAGTTCTTC
CDR3: CASSPNGLAGVYEQFF
J: TRBJ2-1
V: TRBV5-4
D: TRBD2
size: NA

DNA: TGTGCCAGCAGCTTAGGGGGCCGACACCTTTATAATTCACCCCTCCACTTT
CDR3: CASSLGGRHLYNSPLHF
J: TRBJ1-6
V: TRBV5-6
D: TRBD1
size: few

DNA: TGTGCCACCGCCGCTCCGGGACAGTCCTACAATGAGCAGTTCTTC
CDR3: CATAAPGQSYNEQFF
J: TRBJ2-1
V: TRBV24-1
D: TRBD1
size: NA

DNA: TGTGCCACCAGTCGCGGGACGACCCAGTACTTC
CDR3: CATSRGTTQYF
J: TRBJ2-5
V: TRBV24-1
D: NA
size: NA

DNA: TGTGCCACCAGTGATTTTTGTCGTGGGCAGACAAGCACGAACACTGAAGCTTTCTTT
CDR3: CATSDFCRGQTSTNTEAFF
J: TRBJ1-1
V: TRBV24-1
D: NA
size: many

DNA: TGTGCCAGCAGCCTCAACCCTGTCTCCCTCAACACCTTC
CDR3: CASSLNPVSLNTF
J: TRBJ1-2
V: TRBV7-2
D: NA
size: many

DNA: TGCAGTGCTAGAGATGGAACAGGCCCCCCTTTC
CDR3: CSARDGTGPPF
J: TRBJ1-2
V: TRBV20-1
D: NA
size: few